The text below deals with one T cell receptor (beta chain). Only in-frame clones appear in the TCRdb table, and some are missing; sequencing was by immunoSEQ multiplex PCR. The table records 200,000 or so clones, 88% of them present only once. These data belong to a study of blood T cell repertoires in COVID-19. The V gene end was trimmed by 2 bases and the J gene end by 4 bases; junction bases not matched to a gene: 12. CDR1 LNHDA and CDR2 SQIVND come from the germline V gene (reference sequence). CDR3 size: 17 residues. The source of this sequence is a woman in her twenties or thirties who had recovered from COVID-19. The rearrangement joins TRBV19 to TRBJ1-1; the match to TRBD1 covers 8 bases. The sequenced sample was PBMCs or T cells enriched from blood (not recorded which). CDR3 DNA: TGTGCCAGTAGTATAACGGCAGGGGGCCGTCATGGCACTGAAGCTTTCTTT. It encodes CASSITAGGRHGTEAFF. Supplemented by reference TRBV19 and TRBJ1-1, the full variable domain reads DGGITQSPKYLFRKEGQNVTLSCEQNLNHDAMYWYRQDPGQGLRLIYYSQIVNDFQKGDIAEGYSVSREKKESFPLTVTSAQKNPTAFYLCASSITAGGRHGTEAFFGQGTRLTVV.